The 26 T cell receptor beta chains presented below share a single source sample, sequenced in a study of OX40 agonist ivuxolimab in advanced cancers. Profiled with immunoSEQ multiplex PCR; TCRdb holds only in-frame clones, not every one. The data contain tens of thousands of clones, approximately 91% of them singletons. Sequences were derived from CD4+ or CD8+ T cells sorted from blood, sampled in a trial of the OX40 agonist ivuxolimab. Receptors originate from an adult with an advanced solid tumor such as melanoma, head and neck, liver or kidney cancer.

The chain uses TRBV9 and TRBJ2-7; a possible D gene is TRBD1 (6 bases). V lost 4 bases to trimming and J lost 2 bases, with 13 bases between them. Germline CDR1 SGDLS, CDR2 YYNGEE. CDR3 length: 14 amino acids. CDR3 loop: CASSSQAGAYEQYF. The CDR3 DNA reads TGTGCCAGCAGCTCCCAGGCAGGGGCCTACGAGCAGTACTTC.

The CDR3 spells CASTSGGALGQDNSPLHF. The CDR3 coding sequence is TGTGCCAGCACCTCCGGGGGAGCTCTAGGACAAGATAATTCACCCCTCCACTTT. The rearrangement uses TRBV28 and TRBJ1-6, with D perhaps matching TRBD1 (5 bases). This CDR3 comprises 18 residues. Germline V gene lookup returns CDR1 MDHEN and CDR2 SYDVKM. Between the trimmed V and J ends, which lost 7 bases and 5 bases, there was a span of 24 bases.

The chain combines TRBV2 with TRBJ1-3; D is possibly TRBD1 (6 bases). V was shortened by 5 bases and J by 4 bases, with 21 bases between the two germline ends. This CDR3 has 17 amino acids. Germline V gene sequence: CDR1 SNHLY, CDR2 FYNNEI. CDR3 sequence reads: CASSSEKRGASGNTIYF. For the CDR3, the DNA is TGTGCCAGCAGTAGCGAGAAACGGGGGGCAAGCGGAAACACCATATATTTT.

The chain is built from TRBV19 and TRBJ2-5; 10 positions match TRBD1. The tail of the sequence fits TRBJ2-7 better, so the J call may be wrong. CDR1 and CDR2 (germline): LNHDA, SQIVND (reference sequence). CDR3 length: 21 residues. In DNA, the CDR3 is TGTGCCACCATCGCCACCAGCCTGGGACAGGGGACCCCTTTTTACTCCTACGAGCAGTACTTC. Protein: CATIATSLGQGTPFYSYEQYF.

The chain employs TRBV21-1 and TRBJ1-1; TRBD1 is taken as the D call from the table, unchecked against the DNA. TRBV21-1 is recorded as a pseudogene. The CDR3 covers 17 residues. The DNA of the CDR3 is TGTGCCAGCCATTTACAGGGGATCCGGGGAGAGAACACTGAAGCTTTCTTT. Protein product: CASHLQGIRGENTEAFF.

The CDR3, as DNA: TGTGCCAGCAGCTTAAATCCCGGGGATACGCAGTATTTT. As protein: CASSLNPGDTQYF. J is TRBJ2-3 and V is TRBV7-3; D unclear. V dropped 1 base and J dropped 6 bases, with 8 bases sitting between them. The CDR3 is 13 amino acids. Germline V gene lookup returns CDR1 SGHTA and CDR2 FQGTGA.

V is TRBV19 and J is TRBJ1-2, with D unclear. From germline, CDR1 is LNHDA and CDR2 SQIVND (reference sequence). The V end was cut by 9 bases, the J end by 0 bases, with 8 bases between. The CDR3 contains 12 residues. The CDR3 DNA is TGTGCCAGCACGGCCGCTAACTATGGCTACACCTTC. It is translated as CASTAANYGYTF.

This chain connects TRBV2 to TRBJ2-1, with D perhaps TRBD2 (6 bases). V gave up 6 bases and J gave up 3 bases, with 12 bases separating them. This CDR3 comprises 14 residues. CDR1 SNHLY and CDR2 FYNNEI come from the germline V gene. CDR3 bases: TGTGCCAGCAGGGCGGGATCAAGCTACAATGAGCAGTTCTTC. Residues: CASRAGSSYNEQFF.

The rearrangement joins TRBV27 to TRBJ2-1; possible D gene TRBD2, 5 bases. Germline assignment: CDR1 MNHEY and CDR2 SMNVEV (reference sequence). This CDR3 contains 16 residues. Trimming shortened V by 4 bases and J by 3 bases, and 16 bases separated the two germline ends. The CDR3 region has the DNA TGTGCCAGCAGTTGGTCCGGGAACCTCCACTACAATGAGCAGTTCTTC. As protein: CASSWSGNLHYNEQFF.

V usage is TRBV6-5 and J usage is TRBJ2-7; TRBD1 agrees at 9 bases. Trimming at V came to 4 bases and at J to 6 bases, leaving 7 bases not matched to a gene. CDR1 is MNHEY, CDR2 SVGAGI, per germline. This CDR3 is built from 14 residues. CDR3 region: CASSLRDRASEQYF. CDR3 nucleotide sequence: TGTGCCAGCAGTTTACGGGACAGGGCCTCCGAGCAGTACTTC.

V usage is TRBV5-4 and J usage is TRBJ2-5; 10 bases are a match to TRBD2. Germline CDR1 SGHNT, CDR2 YYREEE (reference sequence). The CDR3 has 16 residues. The V and J ends lost 3 bases and 1 base, in that order; junction bases with no gene match: 6. The CDR3 nucleotides read TGTGCCAGCAGCTCCCGGACTAGCGGACTCCAAGAGACCCAGTACTTC. Translation gives CASSSRTSGLQETQYF.

This rearrangement joins TRBV2 to TRBJ2-1; D tentatively reads TRBD1 or TRBD2 (5 bases each). The CDR3 is made up of 15 amino acids. CDR1 is SNHLY, CDR2 FYNNEI, per germline. Deletions cut 6 bases from V and 3 bases from J, with 15 bases between. In nucleotides, the CDR3 is TGTGCCAGCAGATCCCGGGACCGAAACTACAATGAGCAGTTCTTC. Translated, it gives CASRSRDRNYNEQFF.

The chain uses TRBV27 and TRBJ1-6; D remains ambiguous. Germline V gene sequence: CDR1 MNHEY, CDR2 SMNVEV (reference sequence). V shed 5 bases and J shed 11 bases, with 28 bases lying between them. The CDR3 sequence is 18 residues long. The DNA for the CDR3 is TGTGCCAGCAGTCCGGCCCCCTACCGCAAGGGCGGAGTGGCACCCCTCCACTTT. Its protein product is CASSPAPYRKGGVAPLHF.

This clone has a handful of counts. This chain joins TRBV28 and TRBJ1-1; 7 bases match TRBD1. Germline CDR1 and CDR2: MDHEN and SYDVKM. Trimming took 10 bases from V and 4 from J; bases not matched to a gene: 6. This CDR3 contains 12 residues. The CDR3 DNA is TGTGCCATCCGGACAGGCAGCACTGAAGCTTTCTTT. Amino acid sequence: CAIRTGSTEAFF. Full variable domain (outside the CDR3, taken from reference TRBV28 and TRBJ1-1): DVKVTQSSRYLVKRTGEKVFLECVQDMDHENMFWYRQDPGLGLRLIYFSYDVKMKEKGDIPEGYSVSREKKERFSLILESASTNQTSMYLCAIRTGSTEAFFGQGTRLTVV.

The chain is built from TRBV7-8 and TRBJ1-2, with 7 bases lining up with TRBD1. With V trimmed by 5 bases and J by 3 bases, 3 bases remained unmatched. Germline loops: CDR1 SGHVS, CDR2 FQNEAQ. The CDR3 runs 13 residues. CDR3 in amino acids: CASSEGQYYGYTF. The CDR3 nucleotides read TGTGCCAGCAGCGAGGGACAGTACTATGGCTACACCTTC.

This chain links TRBV27 with TRBJ2-7; perhaps TRBD2 as D (6 bases). Trimming shortened V by 5 bases and J by 1 base, and 15 bases separated the two germline ends. Germline V gene sequence: CDR1 MNHEY, CDR2 SMNVEV (reference sequence). The CDR3 covers 15 residues. CDR3 in amino acids: CASSPRGGVSYEQYF. The DNA of the CDR3 is TGTGCCAGCAGTCCCCGCGGCGGGGTGTCCTACGAGCAGTACTTC.

J is TRBJ2-1 and V is TRBV5-1; D remains unclear. The CDR3 covers 13 residues. Trimming removed 0 bases at V and 6 bases at J, with 7 bases between. Germline loops: CDR1 SGHRS, CDR2 YFSETQ. DNA for the CDR3: TGCGCCAGCAGCTTGGCGGCTAGCAATGAGCAGTTCTTC. Protein product: CASSLAASNEQFF.

The chain has TRBV28 and TRBJ2-6; D is unclear. Between the trimmed V and J ends, which lost 10 bases and 0 bases, there was a span of 13 bases. Germline-derived CDR1 and CDR2 are MDHEN and SYDVKM. CDR3 length: 15 residues. The chain's CDR3 is CATVTQSSGANVLTF. Here the CDR3 DNA reads TGTGCCACCGTAACCCAGTCCTCTGGGGCCAACGTCCTGACTTTC.

The chain combines TRBV4-2 with TRBJ2-2; 9 bases are a match to TRBD1. There are 16 residues in the CDR3. The junction had 6 bases not matched to a gene; V was cut back by 4 bases and J by 3 bases. From germline, CDR1 is LGHNA and CDR2 YNFKEQ. This CDR3 reads CASSRQGVDDTGELFF. CDR3 DNA: TGTGCCAGCAGCCGACAGGGGGTCGACGACACCGGGGAGCTGTTTTTT.

The chain employs TRBV10-2 and TRBJ2-1, with D possibly matching TRBD2 (6 bases). The V and J ends lost 3 bases and 4 bases respectively, with 16 bases between them. Germline assignment: CDR1 WSHSY and CDR2 SAAADI. This CDR3 comprises 16 residues. The DNA for the CDR3 is TGCGCCAGCAGTGACAGGACTAACTTTCGATACAATGAGCAGTTCTTC. Encoded protein: CASSDRTNFRYNEQFF.

This chain connects TRBV28 to TRBJ2-7; TRBD1 matches at 9 bases. Trimming at V came to 3 bases and at J to 10 bases, leaving 10 bases not matched to a gene. Germline lookup yields CDR1 MDHEN and CDR2 SYDVKM. The CDR3 is 14 residues long. The CDR3 region is CASSFSPGQGKQYF. In DNA, the CDR3 is TGTGCCAGCAGTTTTTCACCGGGACAGGGAAAACAGTACTTC. The full variable domain, its missing parts supplied by reference TRBV28 and TRBJ2-7, is DVKVTQSSRYLVKRTGEKVFLECVQDMDHENMFWYRQDPGLGLRLIYFSYDVKMKEKGDIPEGYSVSREKKERFSLILESASTNQTSMYLCASSFSPGQGKQYFGPGTRLTVT.

The J gene is TRBJ2-7, the V gene TRBV11-2; 10 bases match TRBD1. The CDR3 is 16 amino acids. After removal of 1 base from V and 4 bases from J, the junction contained 7 bases not matched to a gene. Germline V gene data show CDR1 as SGHAT and CDR2 as FQNNGV. The CDR3, as DNA: TGTGCCAGCAGCTTAGCTGGACAGGGGGTGGGGTACGAGCAGTACTTC. Its protein is CASSLAGQGVGYEQYF.

The chain uses TRBV18 and TRBJ2-5; no clear D. The CDR3 loop spans 14 amino acids. The germline V gene has CDR1 KGHSH and CDR2 LQKENI. V was shortened by 4 bases and J by 5 bases, with 14 bases between the two germline ends. The DNA for the CDR3 is TGTGCCAGCTCACTAACGACCGATGCGGAGACCCAGTACTTC. Its protein is CASSLTTDAETQYF.

The J gene is TRBJ2-3, the V gene TRBV6-1, with TRBD2 as a possible D gene (6 bases). The V end lost 6 bases, the J end lost 0 bases, and 10 bases lay between the germline ends. The CDR3 is 14 residues long. Germline assignment: CDR1 MNHNS and CDR2 SASEGT. CDR3 nucleotide sequence: TGTGCCAGCAGACCCGGGACTAGCACAGATACGCAGTATTTT. Protein sequence: CASRPGTSTDTQYF.

The chain employs TRBV5-1 and TRBJ1-2, with 7 bases lining up with TRBD1. The ends lost 4 bases at V and 6 bases at J; junction bases unmatched: 3. Germline V gene sequence: CDR1 SGHRS, CDR2 YFSETQ. The length of the CDR3 is 12 residues. CDR3 amino acids: CASSIDRDGYTF. CDR3 nucleotides: TGCGCCAGCAGCATTGACAGGGATGGCTACACCTTC.

This chain links TRBV7-2 with TRBJ2-7; 7 bases fit TRBD1. The V gene's germline CDR1 is SGHTA and CDR2 FQGNSA. V dropped 10 bases and J dropped 3; count of bases not matched to a gene: 12. CDR3 length equals 14 residues. The CDR3 here is CANTVFPGGYEQYF. The DNA for the CDR3 is TGTGCCAACACCGTGTTCCCAGGGGGCTACGAGCAGTACTTC.